One and the same sample provided the 18 T cell receptor beta chains below, sequenced in a study of early stage breast cancer tumors. TCRdb's copy holds only in-frame clones and misses some; the assay was immunoSEQ multiplex PCR. Of 55,000 to 70,000 clones listed, approximately 80% are singletons. Source material: blood. The origin of the receptors is a person aged 35-49 years with breast cancer.

The chain recombines TRBV20-1 with TRBJ1-1; D ambiguous. This CDR3 is built from 11 residues. CDR1 and CDR2 (germline): DFQATT, SNEGSKA (reference sequence). Trimming removed 3 bases from V and 3 bases from J, with 5 bases in between. The CDR3 DNA reads as TGCAGTGCTAGGAGGGACACTGAAGCTTTCTTT. It translates to CSARRDTEAFF.

The rearrangement links TRBV11-2 to TRBJ2-3; weak D call: TRBD2 (5 bases). Trimming cost V 1 base and J 1 base, with 12 bases left between them. CDR1 and CDR2 (germline): SGHAT, FQNNGV. The CDR3 has 16 amino acids. The CDR3 DNA is TGTGCCAGCAGCTTAGGGAGAGGGAGTGGCACAGATACGCAGTATTTT. This sequence encodes CASSLGRGSGTDTQYF.

This chain joins TRBV4-1 and TRBJ1-5; 8 bases are shared with TRBD1. V lost 4 bases to trimming and J lost 0 bases; unmatched junction nucleotides: 2. The CDR3 has 15 amino acids. Germline V CDR1 and CDR2: MGHRA, YSYEKL. The CDR3 loop is CASSPDRDSNQPQHF. CDR3 sequence (DNA): TGCGCCAGCAGCCCGGACAGGGATAGCAATCAGCCCCAGCATTTT.

Of note for this clone: Germline is not matched at one junction end, which may reflect a read error. The CDR3: CASSLAGRPETQYF. The CDR3 nucleotides read TGTGCTAGCAGCTTAGCGGGCCGACCAGAGACCCAGTACTTC. The chain links TRBV7-7 to TRBJ2-5; 7 bases match TRBD2. The CDR3 has 14 amino acids. Germline lookup yields CDR1 SSHAT and CDR2 FNYEAQ (reference sequence).

The CDR3 is CASSESGSLINEQFF. DNA for the CDR3: TGTGCCAGTAGTGAGAGCGGGAGTTTAATCAATGAGCAGTTCTTC. The V gene is TRBV19, the J gene TRBJ2-1; 8 nucleotides align to TRBD2. This CDR3 is built from 15 residues. The germline V gene has CDR1 LNHDA and CDR2 SQIVND (reference sequence). Losses at the gene ends were 5 bases for V and 6 bases for J; bases not matched to a gene: 9. The complete variable domain, with remaining parts taken from reference TRBV19 and TRBJ2-1, reads DGGITQSPKYLFRKEGQNVTLSCEQNLNHDAMYWYRQDPGQGLRLIYYSQIVNDFQKGDIAEGYSVSREKKESFPLTVTSAQKNPTAFYLCASSESGSLINEQFFGPGTRLTVL.

The chain carries TRBV27 and TRBJ2-7; 14 bases agree with TRBD2. Germline loops: CDR1 MNHEY, CDR2 SMNVEV (reference sequence). Losses at the gene ends were 5 bases for V and 4 bases for J; bases not matched to a gene: 4. This CDR3 comprises 15 residues. The CDR3 spells CASSPGTSGRYEQYF. CDR3 coding DNA: TGTGCCAGCAGTCCGGGGACTAGCGGGAGATACGAGCAGTACTTC.

The chain carries TRBV6-1 and TRBJ2-4; a weak D match, TRBD1 (6 bases). The CDR3 has 16 amino acids. CDR1 and CDR2 from the germline V gene are MNHNS and SASEGT. V was pared by 4 bases and J by 0 bases, with 13 bases between. The CDR3, as DNA: TGTGCCAGCAGTGGTGACAGGATTTTAGCCAAAAACATTCAGTACTTC. This sequence encodes CASSGDRILAKNIQYF.

The rearrangement uses TRBV27 and TRBJ1-4; D is ambiguous. The germline CDR1 and CDR2 sequences are MNHEY and SMNVEV (reference sequence). This CDR3 is built from 14 residues. V was pared by 5 bases and J by 6 bases, with 13 bases between. Written as DNA, the CDR3 is TGTGCCAGCAGTAGTACGGGCCCAGATGAAAAACTGTTTTTT. The encoded protein is CASSSTGPDEKLFF.

The chain is built from TRBV10-3 and TRBJ1-5, with unresolved D. This CDR3 spans 16 amino acids. Trimming left V 2 bases short and J 5 bases short, with 16 bases between. CDR1 is ENHRY and CDR2 is SYGVKD in the germline V gene. The CDR3 DNA is TGTGCCATCAGTGAGGGGCCCGGGAGCTCAGATCAGCCCCAGCATTTT. This codes for CAISEGPGSSDQPQHF.

The rearrangement uses TRBV28 and TRBJ1-5; the D is unclear. Trimming cost V 4 bases and J 0 bases, with 10 bases left between them. Germline values: CDR1 MDHEN, CDR2 SYDVKM. The CDR3 loop spans 15 amino acids. The CDR3 coding sequence is TGTGCCAGCAGTTCACCCCCCAATAGCAATCAGCCCCAGCATTTT. Its protein is CASSSPPNSNQPQHF.

This rearrangement joins TRBV7-9 to TRBJ1-1; D remains ambiguous. The CDR3 covers 14 residues. V was cut by 5 bases and J by 1 base, with 11 bases left in between. Looked up from germline, CDR1 is SEHNR and CDR2 is FQNEAQ (reference sequence). CDR3 DNA: TGTGCCAGCAGCCCCTTTTTTGGGAACACTGAAGCTTTCTTT. Residues: CASSPFFGNTEAFF.

The chain employs TRBV19 and TRBJ2-2; 8 bases agree with TRBD1. Per germline, CDR1 LNHDA and CDR2 SQIVND (reference sequence). The CDR3 contains 17 residues. V shed 11 bases and J 6 bases; nucleotides not matched to a gene: 20. In DNA, the CDR3 is TGTGCCTTACAAGGGGTGTCGGGACAGGAAAATTCCGGGGAGCTGTTTTTT. This encodes CALQGVSGQENSGELFF. The variable domain in full, completed from reference TRBV19 and TRBJ2-2, reads DGGITQSPKYLFRKEGQNVTLSCEQNLNHDAMYWYRQDPGQGLRLIYYSQIVNDFQKGDIAEGYSVSREKKESFPLTVTSAQKNPTAFYLCALQGVSGQENSGELFFGEGSRLTVL.

The V call is TRBV19, the J call TRBJ2-1; tentatively, D is TRBD1 (5 bases). Germline CDR1 is LNHDA and CDR2 is SQIVND (reference sequence). With 4 bases removed from V and 5 bases from J, the gap between germline ends came to 15 bases. This CDR3 is built from 15 residues. For the CDR3, the DNA is TGTGCCAGTAGTAAGGGGCAGGGCTGGAACAATGAGCAGTTCTTC. It translates to CASSKGQGWNNEQFF. The full variable domain, in which reference TRBV19 and TRBJ2-1 provide the parts outside the CDR3, is DGGITQSPKYLFRKEGQNVTLSCEQNLNHDAMYWYRQDPGQGLRLIYYSQIVNDFQKGDIAEGYSVSREKKESFPLTVTSAQKNPTAFYLCASSKGQGWNNEQFFGPGTRLTVL.

The V call is TRBV7-9, the J call TRBJ1-1; D unresolved. This CDR3 region has 14 residues. Germline lookup yields CDR1 SEHNR and CDR2 FQNEAQ (reference sequence). V was pared by 4 bases and J by 1 base, with 10 bases between. The CDR3 DNA sequence: TGTGCCAGCAGCTCAAAGGGTTCGAACACTGAAGCTTTCTTT. The encoded protein is CASSSKGSNTEAFF. Full variable domain (outside the CDR3, taken from reference TRBV7-9 and TRBJ1-1): DTGVSQNPRHKITKRGQNVTFRCDPISEHNRLYWYRQTLGQGPEFLTYFQNEAQLEKSRLLSDRFSAERPKGSFSTLEIQRTEQGDSAMYLCASSSKGSNTEAFFGQGTRLTVV.

The chain joins TRBV28 to TRBJ1-2; D unclear. The V gene lost 3 bases and the J gene lost 8 bases, with 10 bases spanning the gap. This CDR3 is built from 12 residues. The germline gives CDR1 MDHEN, CDR2 SYDVKM. The CDR3 DNA follows: TGTGCCAGCAGTTTGGTTAGTACAGGCTACACCTTC. Its protein product is CASSLVSTGYTF.

The chain joins TRBV7-9 to TRBJ1-2; D not resolved. The CDR3 loop spans 12 amino acids. With 6 bases removed from V and 8 bases from J, the gap between germline ends came to 13 bases. Germline CDR1 and CDR2: SEHNR and FQNEAQ (reference sequence). In nucleotides, the CDR3 is TGTGCCAGCAGTTCAAGGGTAGGCGGCTACACCTTC. This gives the protein CASSSRVGGYTF.

This clone has a handful of counts. The gene calls are TRBV19 and TRBJ2-2; TRBD1 matches at 10 bases. V lost 2 bases to trimming and J lost 7 bases; unmatched junction nucleotides: 4. Per the germline V gene, CDR1 is LNHDA and CDR2 is SQIVND (reference sequence). The CDR3 is made up of 15 amino acids. The CDR3 here is CASSILGQGHGELFF. The CDR3, as DNA: TGTGCCAGTAGTATATTGGGACAGGGGCACGGGGAGCTGTTTTTT.

The rearrangement joins TRBV11-2 to TRBJ1-1; 8 bases line up with TRBD1. CDR1 SGHAT and CDR2 FQNNGV come from the germline V gene. V shed 2 bases, J shed 4 bases, and the junction held 3 bases outside the gene matches. This CDR3 contains 14 residues. The CDR3 loop is CASSLTTGGTEAFF. Here the CDR3 DNA reads TGTGCCAGCAGCTTAACTACAGGGGGCACTGAAGCTTTCTTT. Variable domain in full (rest from reference TRBV11-2 and TRBJ1-1): EAGVAQSPRYKIIEKRQSVAFWCNPISGHATLYWYQQILGQGPKLLIQFQNNGVVDDSQLPKDRFSAERLKGVDSTLKIQPAKLEDSAVYLCASSLTTGGTEAFFGQGTRLTVV.